This T cell receptor (beta chain) was found in a study of technical replicates of blood from a few donors. This clone has just a few counts. V shed 0 bases and J shed 1 base, with 9 bases lying between them. Germline CDR1 is MNHNS and CDR2 is SASEGT. The length of the CDR3 is 15 residues. The method was immunoSEQ multiplex PCR; TCRdb's version includes in-frame clones alone and lacks a portion of them. This sample carries under 65,000 clones, roughly 95% of them seen once, and the ten largest clones take 0.39%. The chain employs TRBV6-1 and TRBJ1-1; D is unresolved. This clonotype was obtained from a human donor in good health. The sequenced material came from T cells isolated from PBMCs. CDR3 nucleotide sequence: TGTGCCAGCAGTGAAGCTTCAAACAGGAACACTGAAGCTTTCTTT. It translates to CASSEASNRNTEAFF.